This T cell receptor (beta chain) comes out of a study of cytomegalovirus exposure and HLA in healthy donors. Study-wide results and limits: Common viral pathogens were later found to be apparently linked to several of the most significant clusters.

CDR3 length: 15 amino acids. V lost 3 bases to trimming and J lost 2 bases; unmatched junction nucleotides: 5. Germline V gene data show CDR1 as KGHSH and CDR2 as LQKENI. With regard to this clone: Its target is unknown.

The study ran its PCR with 60 Vbeta and 13 Jbeta primers. The assay was immunoSEQ multiplex PCR, and TCRdb's table has in-frame clones only and misses some. In the table there are about 160,000 clones, around 85% of which are singletons. The sequence was obtained from a woman under 40 in good health and CMV-seronegative. This chain joins TRBV18 and TRBJ2-5; TRBD1 matches at 8 bases. Material: PBMCs. The CDR3 coding sequence is TGTGCCAGCTCACCTTCAGGGGGCGCACAAGAGACCCAGTACTTC. Translation gives CASSPSGGAQETQYF.